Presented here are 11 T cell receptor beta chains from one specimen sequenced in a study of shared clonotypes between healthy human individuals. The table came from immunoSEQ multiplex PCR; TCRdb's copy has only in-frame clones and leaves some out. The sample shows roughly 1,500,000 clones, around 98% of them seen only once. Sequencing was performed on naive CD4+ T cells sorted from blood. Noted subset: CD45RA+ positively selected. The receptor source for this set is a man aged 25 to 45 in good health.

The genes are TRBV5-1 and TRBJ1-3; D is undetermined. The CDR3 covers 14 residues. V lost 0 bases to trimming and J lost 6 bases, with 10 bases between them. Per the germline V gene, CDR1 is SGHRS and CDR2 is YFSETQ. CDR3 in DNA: TGCGCCAGCAGCTTGGGACCGCGGGAAAACACCATATATTTT. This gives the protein CASSLGPRENTIYF. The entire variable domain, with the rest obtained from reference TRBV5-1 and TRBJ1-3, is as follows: KAGVTQTPRYLIKTRGQQVTLSCSPISGHRSVSWYQQTPGQGLQFLFEYFSETQRNKGNFPGRFSGRQFSNSRSEMNVSTLELGDSALYLCASSLGPRENTIYFGEGSWLTVV.

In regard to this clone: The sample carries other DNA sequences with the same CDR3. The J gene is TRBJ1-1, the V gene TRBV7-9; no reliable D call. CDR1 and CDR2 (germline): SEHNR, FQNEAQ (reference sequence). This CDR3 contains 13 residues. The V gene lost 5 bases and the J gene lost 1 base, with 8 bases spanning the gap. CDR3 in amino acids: CASSPKGNTEAFF. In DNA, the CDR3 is TGTGCCAGCAGCCCCAAGGGGAACACTGAAGCTTTCTTT.

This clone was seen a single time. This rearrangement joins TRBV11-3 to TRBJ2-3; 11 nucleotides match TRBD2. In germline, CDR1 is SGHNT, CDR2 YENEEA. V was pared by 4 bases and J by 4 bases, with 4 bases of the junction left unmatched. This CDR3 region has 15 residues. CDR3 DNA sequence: TGTGCCAGCAGCTCTACTAGCGGGAGTTCAGATACGCAGTATTTT. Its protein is CASSSTSGSSDTQYF.

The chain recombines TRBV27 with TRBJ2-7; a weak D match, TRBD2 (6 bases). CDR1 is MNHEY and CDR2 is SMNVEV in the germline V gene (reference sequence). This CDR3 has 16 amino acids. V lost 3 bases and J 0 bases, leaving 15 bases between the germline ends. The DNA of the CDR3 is TGTGCCAGCAGTTTCTTTGGGGGGAAGAGCTCCTACGAGCAGTACTTC. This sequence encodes CASSFFGGKSSYEQYF.

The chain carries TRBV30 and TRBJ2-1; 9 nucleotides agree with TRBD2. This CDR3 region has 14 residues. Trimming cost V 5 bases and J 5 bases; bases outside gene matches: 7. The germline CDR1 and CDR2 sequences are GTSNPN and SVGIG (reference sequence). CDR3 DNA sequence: TGTGCCTGGGGGGCTAGCGGGGTTAACAATGAGCAGTTCTTC. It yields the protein CAWGASGVNNEQFF.

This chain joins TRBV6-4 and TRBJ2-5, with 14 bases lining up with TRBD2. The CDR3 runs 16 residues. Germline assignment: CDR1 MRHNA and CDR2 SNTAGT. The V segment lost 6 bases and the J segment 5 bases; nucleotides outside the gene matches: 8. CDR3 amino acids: CASSEGLAGGRETQYF. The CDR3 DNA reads TGTGCCAGCAGCGAAGGACTAGCGGGAGGAAGGGAGACCCAGTACTTC.

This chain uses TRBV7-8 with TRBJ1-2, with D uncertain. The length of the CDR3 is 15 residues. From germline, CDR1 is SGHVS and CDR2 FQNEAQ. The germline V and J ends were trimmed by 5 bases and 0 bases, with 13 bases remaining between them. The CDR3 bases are TGTGCCAGCAGCCCGGAGCGCCTCTCTAACTATGGCTACACCTTC. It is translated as CASSPERLSNYGYTF. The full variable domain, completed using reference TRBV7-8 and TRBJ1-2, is GAGVSQSPRYKVAKRGQDVALRCDPISGHVSLFWYQQALGQGPEFLTYFQNEAQLDKSGLPSDRFFAERPEGSVSTLKIQRTQQEDSAVYLCASSPERLSNYGYTFGSGTRLTVV.

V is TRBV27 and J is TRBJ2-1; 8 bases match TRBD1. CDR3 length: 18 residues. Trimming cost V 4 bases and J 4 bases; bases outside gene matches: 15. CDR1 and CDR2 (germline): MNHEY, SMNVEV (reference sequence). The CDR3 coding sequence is TGTGCCAGCAGTTACCTCTCAGGGGGCGCGGGGTCATACAATGAGCAGTTCTTC. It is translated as CASSYLSGGAGSYNEQFF.

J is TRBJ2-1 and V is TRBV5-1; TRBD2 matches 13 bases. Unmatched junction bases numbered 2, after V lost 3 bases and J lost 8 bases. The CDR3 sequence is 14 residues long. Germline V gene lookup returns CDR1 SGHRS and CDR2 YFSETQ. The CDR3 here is CASSSLAGGHEQFF. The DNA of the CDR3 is TGCGCCAGCAGCTCACTAGCGGGAGGGCATGAGCAGTTCTTC. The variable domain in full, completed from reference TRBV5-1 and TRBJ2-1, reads KAGVTQTPRYLIKTRGQQVTLSCSPISGHRSVSWYQQTPGQGLQFLFEYFSETQRNKGNFPGRFSGRQFSNSRSEMNVSTLELGDSALYLCASSSLAGGHEQFFGPGTRLTVL.

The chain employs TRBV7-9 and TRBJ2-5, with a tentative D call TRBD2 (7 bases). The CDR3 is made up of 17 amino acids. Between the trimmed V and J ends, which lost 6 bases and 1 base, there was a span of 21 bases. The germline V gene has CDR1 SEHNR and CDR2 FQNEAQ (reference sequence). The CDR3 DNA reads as TGTGCCAGCAGGCCACGGGGGGCCGAGATGTTCCAAGAGACCCAGTACTTC. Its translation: CASRPRGAEMFQETQYF.

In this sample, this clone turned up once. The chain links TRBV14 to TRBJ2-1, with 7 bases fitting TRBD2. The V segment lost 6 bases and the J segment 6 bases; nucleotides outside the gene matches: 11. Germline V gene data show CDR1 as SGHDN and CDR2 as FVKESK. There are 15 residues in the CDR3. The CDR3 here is CASSFHHGLVNEQFF. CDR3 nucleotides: TGTGCCAGCAGTTTTCACCATGGACTAGTCAATGAGCAGTTCTTC. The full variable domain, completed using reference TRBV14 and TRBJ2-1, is EAGVTQFPSHSVIEKGQTVTLRCDPISGHDNLYWYRRVMGKEIKFLLHFVKESKQDESGMPNNRFLAERTGGTYSTLKVQPAELEDSGVYFCASSFHHGLVNEQFFGPGTRLTVL.